The clone carrying this TCR beta chain was observed once. Authors' data handling: Cell counts per sample came from amplifying reference gene primers. Assay used: immunoSEQ multiplex PCR; TCRdb lists only in-frame clones, some missing. The V and J calls and the clone size are those of that table, but D and trimming were determined from the DNA. The sample holds under 450,000 clones, less than 90% seen once. Participants had their cohort set by participant-reported clinical history. CDR3 size: 14 residues. Trimming removed 1 base at V and 7 bases at J, with 13 bases between. From germline, CDR1 is SGHNT and CDR2 YENEEA. The data belong to a study of blood T cell repertoires in COVID-19.

The origin of this receptor is a woman aged 50 to 60 who had recovered from COVID-19. Sequencing was performed on PBMCs or T cells enriched from blood (not recorded which). J is TRBJ1-1 and V is TRBV11-3; D is possibly TRBD1 (6 bases). CDR3 loop: CASSLGTAGDEAFF. The CDR3 DNA sequence: TGTGCCAGCAGCTTAGGCACGGCAGGGGATGAAGCTTTCTTT.